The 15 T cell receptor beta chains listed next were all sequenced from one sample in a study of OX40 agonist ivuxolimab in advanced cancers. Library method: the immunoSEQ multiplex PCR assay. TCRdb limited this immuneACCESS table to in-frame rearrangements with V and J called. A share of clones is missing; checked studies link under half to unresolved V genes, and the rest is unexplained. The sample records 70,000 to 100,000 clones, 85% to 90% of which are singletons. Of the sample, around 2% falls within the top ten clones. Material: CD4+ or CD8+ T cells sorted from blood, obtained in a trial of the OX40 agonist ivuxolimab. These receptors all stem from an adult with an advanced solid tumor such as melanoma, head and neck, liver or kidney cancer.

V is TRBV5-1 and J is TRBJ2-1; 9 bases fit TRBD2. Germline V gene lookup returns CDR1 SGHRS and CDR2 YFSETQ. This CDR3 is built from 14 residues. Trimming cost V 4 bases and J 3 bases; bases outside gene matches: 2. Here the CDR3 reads CASSASGDYNEQFF. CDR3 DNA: TGCGCCAGCAGCGCTAGCGGGGACTACAATGAGCAGTTCTTC. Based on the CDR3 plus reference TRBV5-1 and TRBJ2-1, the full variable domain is KAGVTQTPRYLIKTRGQQVTLSCSPISGHRSVSWYQQTPGQGLQFLFEYFSETQRNKGNFPGRFSGRQFSNSRSEMNVSTLELGDSALYLCASSASGDYNEQFFGPGTRLTVL.

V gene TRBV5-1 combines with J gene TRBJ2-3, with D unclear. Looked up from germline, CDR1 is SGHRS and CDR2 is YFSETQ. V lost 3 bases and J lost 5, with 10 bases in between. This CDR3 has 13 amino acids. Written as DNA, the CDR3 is TGCGCCAGCAGCTCCTCGGTGGGAGATACGCAGTATTTT. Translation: CASSSSVGDTQYF. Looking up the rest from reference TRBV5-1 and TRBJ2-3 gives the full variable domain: KAGVTQTPRYLIKTRGQQVTLSCSPISGHRSVSWYQQTPGQGLQFLFEYFSETQRNKGNFPGRFSGRQFSNSRSEMNVSTLELGDSALYLCASSSSVGDTQYFGPGTRLTVL.

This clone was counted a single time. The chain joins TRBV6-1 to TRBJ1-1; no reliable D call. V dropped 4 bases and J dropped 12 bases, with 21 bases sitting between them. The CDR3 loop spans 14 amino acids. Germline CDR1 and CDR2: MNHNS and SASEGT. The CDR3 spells CASSVDGPILGTFF. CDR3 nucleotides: TGTGCCAGCAGTGTGGACGGGCCAATCCTCGGAACTTTCTTT.

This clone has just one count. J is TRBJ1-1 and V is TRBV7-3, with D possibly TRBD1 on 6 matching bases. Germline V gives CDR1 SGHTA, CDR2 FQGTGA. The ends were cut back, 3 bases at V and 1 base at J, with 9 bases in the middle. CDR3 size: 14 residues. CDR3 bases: TGTGCCAGCAGCTTGGGGGGGCCGAACACTGAAGCTTTCTTT. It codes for CASSLGGPNTEAFF.

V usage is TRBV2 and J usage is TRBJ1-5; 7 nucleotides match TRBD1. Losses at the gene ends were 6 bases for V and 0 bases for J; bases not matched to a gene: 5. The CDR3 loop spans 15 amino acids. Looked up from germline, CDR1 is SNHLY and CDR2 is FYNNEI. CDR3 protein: CASSRDRASNQPQHF. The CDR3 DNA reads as TGTGCCAGCAGCAGAGACAGGGCTAGCAATCAGCCCCAGCATTTT.

The CDR3, as DNA: TGTGCCACGGGTGGGGATTTCTATGGCTACACCTTC. Translation gives CATGGDFYGYTF. V is TRBV19 and J is TRBJ1-2; unclear D gene. Trimming took off 10 bases at V and 4 bases at J, with 13 bases between the two ends. The CDR3 covers 12 residues. Germline values: CDR1 LNHDA, CDR2 SQIVND (reference sequence).

Written as DNA, the CDR3 is TGTGCCAGCAGAGACGGGACAGGGGATCAGCCCCAGCATTTT. This codes for CASRDGTGDQPQHF. The chain uses TRBV28 and TRBJ1-5; 10 nucleotides agree with TRBD1. This CDR3 is built from 14 residues. Germline V gene data show CDR1 as MDHEN and CDR2 as SYDVKM. V was clipped by 6 bases and J by 5 bases; unmatched bases: 4.

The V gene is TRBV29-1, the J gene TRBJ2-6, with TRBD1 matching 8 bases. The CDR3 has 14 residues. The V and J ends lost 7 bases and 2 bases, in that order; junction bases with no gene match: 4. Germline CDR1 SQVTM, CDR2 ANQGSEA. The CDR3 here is CSARQGTGANVLTF. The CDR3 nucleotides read TGCAGCGCTAGACAGGGGACTGGGGCCAACGTCCTGACTTTC.

The CDR3 DNA follows: TGTGCCAGCAGTGACCGGCAGGGGGAGACCCAGTACTTC. As protein: CASSDRQGETQYF. The chain couples TRBV6-4 to TRBJ2-5; weak D call: TRBD1 (6 bases). CDR3 length equals 13 residues. Germline CDR1 reads MRHNA; CDR2 reads SNTAGT. Trimming pared 2 bases from V and 5 bases from J, leaving 9 bases between.

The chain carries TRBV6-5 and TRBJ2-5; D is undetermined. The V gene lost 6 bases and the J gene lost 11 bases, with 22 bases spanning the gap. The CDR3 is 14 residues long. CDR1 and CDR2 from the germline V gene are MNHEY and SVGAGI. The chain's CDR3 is CASRRNGPLGEQYF. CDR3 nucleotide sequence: TGTGCCAGCAGAAGAAACGGACCGCTCGGTGAGCAGTACTTC.

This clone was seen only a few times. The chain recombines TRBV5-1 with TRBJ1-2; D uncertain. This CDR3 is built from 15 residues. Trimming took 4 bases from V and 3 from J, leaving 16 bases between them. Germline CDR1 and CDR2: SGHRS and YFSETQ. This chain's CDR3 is CASSPGGQAHYGYTF. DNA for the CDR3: TGCGCCAGCAGCCCAGGAGGGCAGGCGCACTATGGCTACACCTTC.

DNA of the CDR3: TGCGCCAGCAGTGATTCGGCTAGCGGGAACCACGAGCAGTACTTC. Amino acid sequence: CASSDSASGNHEQYF. This chain joins TRBV10-1 and TRBJ2-7; 9 nucleotides agree with TRBD2. Germline-derived CDR1 and CDR2 are WNHNN and SYGVQD (reference sequence). The CDR3 spans 15 residues. J was trimmed by 5 bases and V by 3 bases; bases with no gene match: 8.

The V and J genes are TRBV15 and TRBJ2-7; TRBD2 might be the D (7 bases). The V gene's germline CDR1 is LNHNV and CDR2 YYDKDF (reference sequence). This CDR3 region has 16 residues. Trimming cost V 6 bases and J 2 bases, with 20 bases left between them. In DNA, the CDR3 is TGTGCCACCAGGCGTGAATTAGGGGGGGCCACCTACGAGCAGTACTTC. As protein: CATRRELGGATYEQYF.

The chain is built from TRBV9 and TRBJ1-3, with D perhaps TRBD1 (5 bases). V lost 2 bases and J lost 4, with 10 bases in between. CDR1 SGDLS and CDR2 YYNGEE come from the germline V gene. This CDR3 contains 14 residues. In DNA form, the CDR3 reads TGTGCCAGCAGCGTGGGGGTTGTGGGAAACACCATATATTTT. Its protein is CASSVGVVGNTIYF.

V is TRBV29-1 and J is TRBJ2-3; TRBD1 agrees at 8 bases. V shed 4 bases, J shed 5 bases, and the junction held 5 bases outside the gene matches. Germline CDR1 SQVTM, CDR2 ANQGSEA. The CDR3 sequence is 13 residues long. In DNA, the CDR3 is TGCAGCGTTGTGACAGGGGCTATAGATACGCAGTATTTT. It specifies CSVVTGAIDTQYF.